A selection of T cell receptor beta chains follows, all from one sample in a study of shared clonotypes between healthy human individuals. The data were produced by immunoSEQ multiplex PCR, yet TCRdb's version contains in-frame clones alone and is incomplete. Of around 2.5 million clones detected, 93% appear once; the ten largest clones hold approximately 0.37%. Sequencing was done on a sample of naive CD4+ T cells from PBMCs. The receptors stem from a man aged 18 to 29 in good health. Some clones in this sample may be carry-over from other donors' samples. Each CDR3 is given with its conserved first and last residue. The D gene is left open where the match is weak.

CDR3 protein	J gene	V gene	D gene
CASSLAPETVAFF	TRBJ1-1	TRBV11-3	-
CASSPDRDYSYEQYF	TRBJ2-7	TRBV5-6	TRBD1
CASRGRELNEQFF	TRBJ2-1	TRBV6-5	TRBD2
CASGTGEASNQPQHF	TRBJ1-5	TRBV2	TRBD1
CASSYGQLETQYF	TRBJ2-5	TRBV19	-
CASSFTPTAGYNEQFF	TRBJ2-1	TRBV5-1	-
CASRKGTGENYGYTF	TRBJ1-2	TRBV5-1	TRBD1
CASSPGLGTSYEQYF	TRBJ2-7	TRBV7-6	-
CASSSRTDYEQYF	TRBJ2-7	TRBV9	-
CASSIVDRANTEAFF	TRBJ1-1	TRBV19	TRBD1
CASSLMGSPRNYGYTF	TRBJ1-2	TRBV27	-
CASSLGAVNMPDEQYF	TRBJ2-7	TRBV5-1	-
CASRTKAYRTDTQYF	TRBJ2-3	TRBV6-5	-
CASSERRLAGGPYNEQFF	TRBJ2-1	TRBV6-1	TRBD2
CAWSVEGSGYGYTF	TRBJ1-2	TRBV30	-
CASSIVGVPNTEAFF	TRBJ1-1	TRBV19	-
CASSLFRNSYNEQFF	TRBJ2-1	TRBV19	-
CASSPDRGSVYTF	TRBJ1-2	TRBV7-3	TRBD1
CASTATDRGSETQYF	TRBJ2-5	TRBV25-1	TRBD1
CASSREAQQETQYF	TRBJ2-5	TRBV7-8	-
CASRHNTEAFF	TRBJ1-1	TRBV6-6	-
CASSSRLAGNQETQYF	TRBJ2-5	TRBV7-9	TRBD2
CSVGAEEKLFF	TRBJ1-4	TRBV29-1	-
CASSWTGYEQYF	TRBJ2-7	TRBV7-9	TRBD1
CASSKYRTSGYNEQFF	TRBJ2-1	TRBV7-3	TRBD2
CASSFPPSITGELFF	TRBJ2-2	TRBV5-5	-
CARSEDRRGFRNTEAFF	TRBJ1-1	TRBV5-3	TRBD1
CATRGPSATDTQYF	TRBJ2-3	TRBV7-9	TRBD1
CASSQTGANQPQHF	TRBJ1-5	TRBV18	TRBD1
CASSLQGDLNTQYF	TRBJ2-3	TRBV5-1	-
CASSYTATSGGYNEQFF	TRBJ2-1	TRBV5-1	TRBD2
CASSPRGASGTDTQYF	TRBJ2-3	TRBV9	-
CASSPPDTNEKLFF	TRBJ1-4	TRBV18	-
CAWSRAAGGNTIYF	TRBJ1-3	TRBV30	-
CASSLGRAGANVLTF	TRBJ2-6	TRBV7-2	-
CASSPLAEQETQYF	TRBJ2-5	TRBV18	-
CATSRDSRWSPETQYF	TRBJ2-5	TRBV15	-
CASSDRVAAYEQYF	TRBJ2-7	TRBV7-2	-
CASSSGTSGHEQFF	TRBJ2-1	TRBV6-6	TRBD2
CASSLHSRDRGSEQYF	TRBJ2-7	TRBV4-3	TRBD1
CAISELTATEQYF	TRBJ2-7	TRBV10-3	-
CASSLQTGSTYNEQFF	TRBJ2-1	TRBV4-2	TRBD1
CASSVLETQYF	TRBJ2-5	TRBV6-4	-